These 13 T cell receptor beta chains share one sample of origin, sequenced in a study of T cells in Graves' hyperthyroidism and ophthalmopathy. Using RNA transcripts as the source, TCR beta CDR3 regions were amplified. A set of HTBI primers served as the primers for a first-round RT-PCR of the TCR CDR3. TCRdb called the multiplex PCR reads again in MiXCR, with one record for every CDR3 protein. The repertoire holds about 640,000 distinct CDR3 sequences, with around 21% as singletons. The sequenced sample was blood. These receptor sequences come from a man aged 25-45 years with Graves' ophthalmopathy.

V and J are TRBV28 and TRBJ1-4; 7 bases line up with TRBD1. J lost 6 bases, V lost 3 bases, and 4 bases had no gene match. Germline loops: CDR1 MDHEN, CDR2 SYDVKM. This CDR3 has 14 residues. The CDR3 spells CASSFWDRDEKLFF. The CDR3, as DNA: TGTGCCAGCAGTTTTTGGGACAGAGATGAAAAACTGTTTTTT. The whole variable domain, filled in from reference TRBV28 and TRBJ1-4, reads DVKVTQSSRYLVKRTGEKVFLECVQDMDHENMFWYRQDPGLGLRLIYFSYDVKMKEKGDIPEGYSVSREKKERFSLILESASTNQTSMYLCASSFWDRDEKLFFGSGTQLSVL.

This sequence joins TRBV4-1 and TRBJ2-7; 11 bases agree with TRBD1. Germline-derived CDR1 and CDR2 are MGHRA and YSYEKL. This CDR3 contains 15 residues. V shed 1 base, J shed 7 bases, and the junction held 6 bases outside the gene matches. The CDR3 is CASSQGGQGAGEQYF. Written as DNA, the CDR3 is TGCGCCAGCAGCCAAGGCGGACAGGGGGCGGGGGAGCAGTACTTC.

This clonotype was detected ten times or more. This CDR3 is CASSDYPGTAYNEQFF. CDR3 DNA: TGTGCCAGCAGTGATTACCCCGGGACAGCCTACAATGAGCAGTTCTTC. V usage is TRBV2 and J usage is TRBJ2-1, with 7 positions matching TRBD1. The V gene's germline CDR1 is SNHLY and CDR2 FYNNEI. CDR3 length: 16 amino acids. V gave up 3 bases and J gave up 2 bases; unmatched junction bases: 7.

This chain links TRBV6-5 with TRBJ2-3; 12 bases line up with TRBD2. Germline V gene sequence: CDR1 MNHEY, CDR2 SVGAGI. This CDR3 comprises 15 residues. V gave up 6 bases and J gave up 5 bases; unmatched junction bases: 6. The DNA for the CDR3 is TGTGCCAGCAGCTATCTAGCGGGAGGGCGAGATACGCAGTATTTT. Its translation: CASSYLAGGRDTQYF.

A note on this clonotype: Its ends do not fully match the called genes, so a read error is possible. The chain combines TRBV6-1 with TRBJ2-1, with D possibly matching TRBD1 (5 bases). The CDR3 length is 15 residues. CDR1 is MNHNS, CDR2 SASEGT, per germline. DNA of the CDR3: TGCGCCAGCAGCTTCTACGACAGAACCTACAATGAGCAGTTCTTC. Encoded protein: CASSFYDRTYNEQFF.

The chain is built from TRBV28 and TRBJ1-2; D remains ambiguous. The CDR3 is 15 amino acids. The V gene's germline CDR1 is MDHEN and CDR2 SYDVKM. The V gene lost 5 bases and the J gene lost 1 base, with 14 bases spanning the gap. The CDR3 DNA sequence: TGTGCCAGCAGTCAGCGGAGTAGTGGTAACTATGGCTACACCTTC. Translating it yields CASSQRSSGNYGYTF.

The chain joins TRBV20-1 to TRBJ1-3, with D hard to call. V was trimmed by 7 bases and J by 3 bases, leaving 7 bases between them. Germline-derived CDR1 and CDR2 are DFQATT and SNEGSKA (reference sequence). The CDR3 covers 11 residues. CDR3: CSGLDGNTIYF. DNA of the CDR3: TGCAGTGGTCTAGATGGAAACACCATATATTTT.

The table lists this clonotype with many counts. The chain employs TRBV12-3 or TRBV12-4 and TRBJ2-5, with a possible D match to TRBD2 (6 bases). Trimming removed 7 bases at V and 0 bases at J, with 12 bases between. The CDR3 length is 14 residues. The CDR3 protein is CASKGRNHQETQYF. The CDR3 DNA reads as TGTGCCAGCAAGGGGAGGAATCACCAAGAGACCCAGTACTTC.

This clonotype was detected a few times. The chain joins TRBV25-1 to TRBJ2-3; maybe TRBD2 (5 bases). In germline, CDR1 is MGHDK, CDR2 SYGVNS. V lost 4 bases, J lost 2 bases, and 13 bases lay in between. This CDR3 is built from 15 residues. The CDR3 DNA sequence: TGTGCCAGCAGTGCCAGGAGGACCCCCACAGATACGCAGTATTTT. Translated: CASSARRTPTDTQYF.

In the case of this clonotype: Given a much more abundant clone one base away, this may be a read error. CDR3 amino acids: CASSVQKNTEASF. The CDR3 nucleotides are TGTGCCAGCAGTGTACAGAAGAACACTGAAGCTTCCTTT. The rearrangement links TRBV2 to TRBJ1-1; D gene ambiguous. The germline V gene has CDR1 SNHLY and CDR2 FYNNEI. The CDR3 runs 13 residues. The full variable domain, completed using reference TRBV2 and TRBJ1-1, is EPEVTQTPSHQVTQMGQEVILRCVPISNHLYFYWYRQILGQKVEFLVSFYNNEISEKSEIFDDQFSVERPDGSNFTLKIRSTKLEDSAMYFCASSVQKNTEASFGQGTRLTVV.

This clonotype was seen only a few times. The genes are TRBV5-1 and TRBJ1-1; D is perhaps TRBD1 (5 bases). Germline values: CDR1 SGHRS, CDR2 YFSETQ. This CDR3 spans 14 amino acids. Trimming took off 2 bases at V and 6 bases at J, with 14 bases between the two ends. The CDR3 nucleotides read TGCGCCAGCAGCTTCGGTCAGGGAACGGCTGAAGCTTTCTTT. The encoded protein is CASSFGQGTAEAFF.

This clonotype occurred a few times. The V and J genes are TRBV2 and TRBJ2-7, with D possibly TRBD2 on 5 matching bases. The CDR3 totals 13 residues. CDR1 and CDR2 (germline): SNHLY, FYNNEI. V lost 6 bases and J lost 2, with 11 bases in between. The CDR3 here is CASRIATTYEQYF. The CDR3 nucleotides are TGTGCCAGCAGAATCGCGACTACCTACGAGCAGTACTTC.

This clonotype was counted between two and nine times. The chain couples TRBV30 to TRBJ1-2, with D maybe TRBD1 (5 bases). The CDR3 totals 14 residues. Between the trimmed V and J ends, which lost 6 bases and 0 bases, there was a span of 14 bases. Germline CDR1 and CDR2: GTSNPN and SVGIG (reference sequence). The CDR3 spells CACSGGQANYGYTF. The CDR3 bases are TGTGCCTGCTCTGGTGGACAAGCTAACTATGGCTACACCTTC.